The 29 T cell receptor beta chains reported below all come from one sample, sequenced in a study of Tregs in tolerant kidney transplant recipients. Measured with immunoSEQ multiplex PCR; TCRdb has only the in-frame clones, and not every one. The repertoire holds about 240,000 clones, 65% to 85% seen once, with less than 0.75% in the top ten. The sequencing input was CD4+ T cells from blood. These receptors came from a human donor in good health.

DNA of the CDR3: TGTGCCAGCTCACCCTCGGGCAGTATGGATGCCATATATTTT. This sequence encodes CASSPSGSMDAIYF. The chain has TRBV18 and TRBJ1-3, with D uncertain. Trimming took off 3 bases at V and 11 bases at J, with 17 bases between the two ends. The CDR3 spans 14 residues. CDR1 is KGHSH, CDR2 LQKENI, per germline.

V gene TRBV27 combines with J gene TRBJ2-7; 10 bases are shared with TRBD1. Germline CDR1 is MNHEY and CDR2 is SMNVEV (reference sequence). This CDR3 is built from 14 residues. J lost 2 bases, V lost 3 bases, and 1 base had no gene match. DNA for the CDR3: TGTGCCAGCAGTTTGGGACAGGGGCCCTACGAGCAGTACTTC. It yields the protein CASSLGQGPYEQYF.

CDR3 DNA: TGTGCCAGCTCACCTTTTATGACTAGCGGCTCGCTCTACGAGCAGTACTTC. As protein: CASSPFMTSGSLYEQYF. The chain uses TRBV18 and TRBJ2-7; 9 positions match TRBD2. CDR1 is KGHSH, CDR2 LQKENI, per germline. The ends lost 3 bases at V and 3 bases at J; junction bases unmatched: 12. This CDR3 spans 17 amino acids.

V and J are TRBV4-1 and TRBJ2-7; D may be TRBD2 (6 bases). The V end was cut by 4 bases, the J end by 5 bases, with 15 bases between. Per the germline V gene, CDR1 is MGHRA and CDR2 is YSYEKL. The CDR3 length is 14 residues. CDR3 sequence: CASSPPWRANEQYF. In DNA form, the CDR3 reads TGCGCCAGCAGCCCCCCTTGGAGGGCCAACGAGCAGTACTTC.

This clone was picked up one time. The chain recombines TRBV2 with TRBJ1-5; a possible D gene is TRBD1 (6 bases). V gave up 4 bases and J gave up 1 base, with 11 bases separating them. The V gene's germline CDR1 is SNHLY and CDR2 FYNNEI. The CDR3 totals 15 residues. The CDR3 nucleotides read TGTGCCAGCAGTGTGCAGGGGATCAGCAATCAGCCCCAGCATTTT. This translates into CASSVQGISNQPQHF. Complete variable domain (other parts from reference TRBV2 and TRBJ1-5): EPEVTQTPSHQVTQMGQEVILRCVPISNHLYFYWYRQILGQKVEFLVSFYNNEISEKSEIFDDQFSVERPDGSNFTLKIRSTKLEDSAMYFCASSVQGISNQPQHFGDGTRLSIL.

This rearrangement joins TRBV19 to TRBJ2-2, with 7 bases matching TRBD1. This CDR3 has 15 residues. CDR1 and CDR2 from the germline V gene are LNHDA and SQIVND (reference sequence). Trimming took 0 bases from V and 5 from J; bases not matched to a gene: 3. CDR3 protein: CASSIDGRGTGELFF. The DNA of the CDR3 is TGTGCCAGTAGTATAGACGGCAGGGGGACCGGGGAGCTGTTTTTT.

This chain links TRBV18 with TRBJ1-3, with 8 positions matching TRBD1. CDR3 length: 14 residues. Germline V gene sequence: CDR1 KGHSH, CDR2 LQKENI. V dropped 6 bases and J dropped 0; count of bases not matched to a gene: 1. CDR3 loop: CASSTGGSGNTIYF. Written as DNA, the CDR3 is TGTGCCAGCTCCACAGGGGGCTCTGGAAACACCATATATTTT.

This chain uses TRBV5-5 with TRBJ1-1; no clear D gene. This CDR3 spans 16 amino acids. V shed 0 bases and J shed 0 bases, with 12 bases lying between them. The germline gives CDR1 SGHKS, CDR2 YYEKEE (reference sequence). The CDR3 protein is CASSLVAAIMNTEAFF. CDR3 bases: TGTGCCAGCAGCTTGGTGGCTGCAATCATGAACACTGAAGCTTTCTTT.

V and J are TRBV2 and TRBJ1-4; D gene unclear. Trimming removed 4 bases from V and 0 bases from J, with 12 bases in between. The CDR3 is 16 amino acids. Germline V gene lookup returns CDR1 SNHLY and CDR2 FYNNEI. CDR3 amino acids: CASSVASFATNEKLFF. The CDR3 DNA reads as TGTGCCAGCAGTGTCGCTTCCTTTGCAACTAATGAAAAACTGTTTTTT.

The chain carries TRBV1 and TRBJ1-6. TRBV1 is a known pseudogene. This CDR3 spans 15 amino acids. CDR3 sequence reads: CTSSQAGGANSPLHF. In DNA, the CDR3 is TGCACCAGCAGCCAAGCAGGCGGAGCAAATTCACCCCTCCACTTT.

The CDR3 reads CASLFRQGHSNQPQHF. The DNA for the CDR3 is TGTGCCAGTCTCTTTAGGCAGGGACACAGCAATCAGCCCCAGCATTTT. The chain combines TRBV11-2 with TRBJ1-5; perhaps TRBD1 as D (6 bases). The V and J ends lost 9 bases and 1 base respectively, with 19 bases between them. The CDR3 consists of 16 residues. Germline assignment: CDR1 SGHAT and CDR2 FQNNGV.

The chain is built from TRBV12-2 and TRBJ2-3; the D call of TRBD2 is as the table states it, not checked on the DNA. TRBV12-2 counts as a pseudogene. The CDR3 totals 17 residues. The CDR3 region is CASRQIGTSGGIDTQYF. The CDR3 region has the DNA TGTGCAAGTCGCCAGATAGGGACTAGCGGGGGTATAGATACGCAGTATTTT.

CDR3 sequence reads: CASSLTGAVGHEKLFF. In DNA, the CDR3 is TGTGCCAGCAGCCTGACAGGGGCAGTCGGTCATGAAAAACTGTTTTTT. The rearrangement joins TRBV7-8 to TRBJ1-4; 8 nucleotides line up with TRBD1. J was trimmed by 6 bases and V by 5 bases; bases with no gene match: 11. This CDR3 spans 16 amino acids. CDR1 SGHVS and CDR2 FQNEAQ come from the germline V gene.

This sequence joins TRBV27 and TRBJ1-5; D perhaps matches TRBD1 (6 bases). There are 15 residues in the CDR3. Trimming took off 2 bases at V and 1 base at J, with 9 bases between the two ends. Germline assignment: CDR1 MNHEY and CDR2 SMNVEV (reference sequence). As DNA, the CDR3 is TGTGCCAGCAGTTTAATAGGACAGAGCAATCAGCCCCAGCATTTT. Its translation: CASSLIGQSNQPQHF.

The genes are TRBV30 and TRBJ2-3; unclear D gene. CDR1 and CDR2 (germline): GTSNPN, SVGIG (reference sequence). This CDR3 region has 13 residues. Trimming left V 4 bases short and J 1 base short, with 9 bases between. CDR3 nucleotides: TGTGCCTGGACAGGTGGGCGCACAGATACGCAGTATTTT. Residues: CAWTGGRTDTQYF.

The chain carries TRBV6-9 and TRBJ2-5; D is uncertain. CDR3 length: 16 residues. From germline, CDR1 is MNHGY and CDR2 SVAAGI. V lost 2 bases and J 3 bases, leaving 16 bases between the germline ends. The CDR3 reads CASSYLDPDSEETQYF. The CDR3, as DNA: TGTGCCAGCAGTTATCTGGACCCTGATAGTGAAGAGACCCAGTACTTC.

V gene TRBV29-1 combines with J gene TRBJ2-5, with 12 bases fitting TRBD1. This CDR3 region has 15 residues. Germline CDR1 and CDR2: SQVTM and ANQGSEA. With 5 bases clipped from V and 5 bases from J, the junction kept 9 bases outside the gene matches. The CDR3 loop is CSVSMGQGADETQYF. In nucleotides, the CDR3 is TGCAGCGTTTCTATGGGACAGGGGGCGGATGAGACCCAGTACTTC.

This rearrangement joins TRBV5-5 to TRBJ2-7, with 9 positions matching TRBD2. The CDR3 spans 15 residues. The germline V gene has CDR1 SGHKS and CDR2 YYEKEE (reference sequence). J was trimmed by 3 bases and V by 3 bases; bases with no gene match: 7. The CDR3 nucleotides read TGTGCCAGCAGCTCCTCCGGGACTAGCAGCTACGAGCAGTACTTC. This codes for CASSSSGTSSYEQYF.

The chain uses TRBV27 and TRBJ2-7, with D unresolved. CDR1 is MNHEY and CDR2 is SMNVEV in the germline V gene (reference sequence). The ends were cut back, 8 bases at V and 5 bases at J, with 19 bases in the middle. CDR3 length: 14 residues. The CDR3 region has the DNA TGTGCCAGCCTCTCCTCCCCGGGCGCGGACGAGCAGTACTTC. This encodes CASLSSPGADEQYF.

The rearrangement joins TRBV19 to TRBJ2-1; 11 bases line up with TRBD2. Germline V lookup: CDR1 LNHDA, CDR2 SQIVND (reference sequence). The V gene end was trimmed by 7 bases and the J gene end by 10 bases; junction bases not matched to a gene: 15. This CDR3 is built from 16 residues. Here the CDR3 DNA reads TGTGCCAGTAATAGGCGGACTAGCGGGCGCCTACGGGAGCAGTTCTTC. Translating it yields CASNRRTSGRLREQFF.

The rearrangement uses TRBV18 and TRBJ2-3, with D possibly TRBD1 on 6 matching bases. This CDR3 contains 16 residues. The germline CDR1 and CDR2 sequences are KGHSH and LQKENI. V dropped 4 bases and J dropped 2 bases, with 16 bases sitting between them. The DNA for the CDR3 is TGTGCCAGCTCACTTACAGGGAACATCGCCACAGATACGCAGTATTTT. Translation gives CASSLTGNIATDTQYF.

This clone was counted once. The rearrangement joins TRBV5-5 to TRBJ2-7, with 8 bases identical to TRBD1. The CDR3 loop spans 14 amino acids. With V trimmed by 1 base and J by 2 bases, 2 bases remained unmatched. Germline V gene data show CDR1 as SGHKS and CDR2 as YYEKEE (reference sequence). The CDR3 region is CASSLSTGAYEQYF. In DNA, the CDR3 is TGTGCCAGCAGCTTGTCGACAGGGGCCTACGAGCAGTACTTC.

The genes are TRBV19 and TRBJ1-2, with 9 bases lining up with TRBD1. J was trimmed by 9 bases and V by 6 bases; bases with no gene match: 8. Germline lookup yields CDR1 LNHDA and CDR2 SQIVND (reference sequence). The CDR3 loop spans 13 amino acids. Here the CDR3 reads CASSLRDRVSYTF. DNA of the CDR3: TGTGCCAGTAGCCTCCGGGACAGGGTTAGCTACACCTTC.

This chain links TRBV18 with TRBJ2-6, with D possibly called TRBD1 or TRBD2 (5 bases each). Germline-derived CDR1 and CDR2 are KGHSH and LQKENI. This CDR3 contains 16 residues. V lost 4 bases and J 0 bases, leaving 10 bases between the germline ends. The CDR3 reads CASSRQGASGANVLTF. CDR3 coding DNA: TGTGCCAGCTCACGTCAGGGAGCCTCTGGGGCCAACGTCCTGACTTTC.

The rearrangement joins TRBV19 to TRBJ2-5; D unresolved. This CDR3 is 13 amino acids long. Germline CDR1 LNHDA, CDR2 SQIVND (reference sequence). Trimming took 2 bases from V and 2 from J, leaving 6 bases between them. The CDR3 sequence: CASSISLQETQYF. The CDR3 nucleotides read TGTGCCAGTAGTATATCCCTACAAGAGACCCAGTACTTC.

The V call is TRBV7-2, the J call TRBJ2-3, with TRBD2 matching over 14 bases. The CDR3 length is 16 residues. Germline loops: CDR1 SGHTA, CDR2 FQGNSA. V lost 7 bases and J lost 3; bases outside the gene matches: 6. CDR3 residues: CASTGTSGSRTDTQYF. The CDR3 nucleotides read TGTGCCAGCACCGGGACTAGCGGGAGCCGGACAGATACGCAGTATTTT.

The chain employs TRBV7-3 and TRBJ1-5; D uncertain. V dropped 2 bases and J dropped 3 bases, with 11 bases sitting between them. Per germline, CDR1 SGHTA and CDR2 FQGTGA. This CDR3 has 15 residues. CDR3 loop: CASSLVPGNNQPQHF. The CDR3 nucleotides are TGTGCCAGCAGCTTAGTTCCAGGAAACAATCAGCCCCAGCATTTT.

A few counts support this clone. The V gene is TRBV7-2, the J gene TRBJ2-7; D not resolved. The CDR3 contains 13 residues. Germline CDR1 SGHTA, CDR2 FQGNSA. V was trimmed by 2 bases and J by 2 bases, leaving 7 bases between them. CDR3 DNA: TGTGCCAGCAGCTTAAGACGGACCTACGAGCAGTACTTC. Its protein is CASSLRRTYEQYF. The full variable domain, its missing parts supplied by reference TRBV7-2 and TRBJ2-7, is GAGVSQSPSNKVTEKGKDVELRCDPISGHTALYWYRQSLGQGLEFLIYFQGNSAPDKSGLPSDRFSAERTGGSVSTLTIQRTQQEDSAVYLCASSLRRTYEQYFGPGTRLTVT.

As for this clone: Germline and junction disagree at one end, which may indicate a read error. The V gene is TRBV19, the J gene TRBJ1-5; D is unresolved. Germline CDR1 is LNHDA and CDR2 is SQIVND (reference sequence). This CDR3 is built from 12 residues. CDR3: CACSWGNQPQHF. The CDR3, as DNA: TGTGCCTGTAGCTGGGGCAATCAGCCCCAGCATTTT.